This T cell receptor beta chain was recovered during a study of beta chain features in type 1 diabetes (dated by TCRdb to the late 2010s). Turning to the overall study: No differences in mean age, gender distribution, total cell number or subset yield were found between patients and healthy donors. A total of just under 110,000,000 sorted cells were examined across all samples, and RNA yield correlated strongly with the number of cells per subset. The study compared TCRB repertoires of sorted circulating CD4+ T cell subsets between recently diagnosed type 1 diabetes patients and matched healthy donors. Naive and central memory subsets were obtained from all 30 or so donors, but regulatory and stem cell-like memory subsets were isolated from only 8 patients and roughly 8 healthy donors. Results the study describes overall, beyond this receptor: Sequencing cDNA rather than genomic DNA could over-represent highly expressing activated cells, although activation and CD3 levels did not differ between groups. HLA sub-analyses involved small numbers of individuals, so any influence of HLA type on TCRB rearrangement remained unresolved. Naive, central memory and regulatory TCRB repertoires appeared to be more similar among patients than among healthy donors. At VDJ recombination sites, type 1 diabetes patients had fewer insertions and more deleted nucleotides, which implies abnormalities in thymic rearrangement. Shorter templates might be favored by PCR, yet because patient and control samples were amplified and corrected together, any such skew would affect both groups equally. A moderate but significant shortening of TCRB CDR3 length was observed in type 1 diabetes patients in all four CD4+ subsets.

From each donor, a single peripheral blood sample of around 0.12 L on average was drawn into heparinised tubes. A BD FACSAria II and a panel including CD45RO, CCR7, CD25, CD127, CD95 and CD27 were used to sort naive, central memory, regulatory and stem cell-like memory CD4+ T cells. Purity was above 95% for every sorted population. PBMCs were isolated immediately by Lymphoprep density gradient centrifugation and stained directly without culture. So that batch effects would be minimized, each experiment stained and sorted samples in pairs, pairing one healthy donor with one patient. V is shortened by 0 bases, J by 6 bases, and the region joining them spans 12 bases. From cysteine to phenylalanine, the CDR3 is 15 amino acids long. Only CDR3 DNA remains: 45 bases, in frame from the first base. As encoded in the germline V gene, CDR1 is LGHNA while CDR2 is YSLEER. The High Capacity cDNA Reverse Transcription Kit was used to reverse transcribe all of the isolated RNA, meaning that expressed TCRB transcripts were what got sequenced. Naive, central memory and regulatory T cell samples underwent deep immunoSEQ sequencing, averaging about 3.57 million total reads per sample. Sorted cells were lysed in RLT buffer, and RNA was extracted using DNase-treated RNeasy Micro or Mini kits according to cell number. Each cell subset was processed separately to prevent cross-contamination, with patient and healthy donor samples processed together. Using the immunoSEQ multiplex PCR, TCRB sequences were amplified from cDNA into 87-bp fragments spanning the CDR3 region. Sequencing of the amplicons was done on the Illumina HiSeq platform. Concerning the study's data processing: PCR bias was computationally corrected using synthetic template baselines, reads within Hamming distance 2 were collapsed, and singletons that could not be merged were discarded. By aligning reads against IMGT, V, D and J genes, CDR3 length, and insertions or deletions at six rearrangement sites were assigned. Within each subset, clonotype counts were normalized to sorted cell number, after which true diversity and Gini coefficients were computed with the tcR R package. Repertoire sharing was quantified using the overlap coefficient calculated on TCRB nucleotide sequences. This is the immuneACCESS table as TCRdb keeps it, with only in-frame sequences that have V and J called. A part of the clones is gone; compared with another copy, unresolved V genes explain less than half, and the rest is unexplained. V, J and clone size are those of that table, while D and trimming were read from the DNA. Across this sample there are about 190,000 clones, with approximately 7.8% seen only once. The biggest ten clones account for more than 0.75% of the sample.

Turning to this clone: Its antigen remains unidentified. Per-base quality was not reported, and no clone a single base away is much larger than it.

The TCR was taken from a woman in her thirties or forties with type 1 diabetes. Sequenced material: central memory CD4+ T cells from blood. Rearrangement joined TRBV4-3 to TRBJ2-1; the D gene is perhaps TRBD2, on 5 matching bases. The nucleotides read TGCGCCAGCAGCCAAGATCCGGTAGGGAGCAATGAGCAGTTCTTC. It codes for CASSQDPVGSNEQFF.